This T cell receptor beta chain was profiled in a study of T cells in Graves' hyperthyroidism and ophthalmopathy. Details on this clonotype: Antigen specificity is unknown.

Authors of the study amplified TCR beta CDR3 regions from RNA transcripts. HTBI primers were used for first-round RT-PCR of the TCR CDR3. One entry per CDR3 protein, called by TCRdb with MiXCR from the multiplex PCR reads. The sample lists over 650,000 distinct CDR3 sequences; 45% were seen once. Overall study findings and caveats: Within blood appeared most thyroid clonotypes that had expanded above 0.001. Ophthalmopathy, which appeared later, was predicted by the model a median roughly 6.4 months before onset. Researchers report that a 13 V-J model separated ophthalmopathy from stable hyperthyroidism.

Diagnosing involved the use of clinical symptoms, serum thyroxine and TRAb, thyroid ultrasound and orbital computed tomography. The sequence was obtained from an adult man with Graves' disease, either hyperthyroidism or ophthalmopathy (not recorded which). The sequencing input was peripheral blood or thyroid tissue (not recorded which).

CDR3 coding DNA: TGTGCCAGCAAGCCCCCAGCAGAGACCCAGTACTTC. Amino acid sequence: CASKPPAETQYF. The chain combines TRBV7-3 with TRBJ2-5; D uncertain. This CDR3 spans 12 amino acids. Germline V CDR1 and CDR2: SGHTA, FQGTGA. Trimming left V 7 bases short and J 4 bases short, with 10 bases between.